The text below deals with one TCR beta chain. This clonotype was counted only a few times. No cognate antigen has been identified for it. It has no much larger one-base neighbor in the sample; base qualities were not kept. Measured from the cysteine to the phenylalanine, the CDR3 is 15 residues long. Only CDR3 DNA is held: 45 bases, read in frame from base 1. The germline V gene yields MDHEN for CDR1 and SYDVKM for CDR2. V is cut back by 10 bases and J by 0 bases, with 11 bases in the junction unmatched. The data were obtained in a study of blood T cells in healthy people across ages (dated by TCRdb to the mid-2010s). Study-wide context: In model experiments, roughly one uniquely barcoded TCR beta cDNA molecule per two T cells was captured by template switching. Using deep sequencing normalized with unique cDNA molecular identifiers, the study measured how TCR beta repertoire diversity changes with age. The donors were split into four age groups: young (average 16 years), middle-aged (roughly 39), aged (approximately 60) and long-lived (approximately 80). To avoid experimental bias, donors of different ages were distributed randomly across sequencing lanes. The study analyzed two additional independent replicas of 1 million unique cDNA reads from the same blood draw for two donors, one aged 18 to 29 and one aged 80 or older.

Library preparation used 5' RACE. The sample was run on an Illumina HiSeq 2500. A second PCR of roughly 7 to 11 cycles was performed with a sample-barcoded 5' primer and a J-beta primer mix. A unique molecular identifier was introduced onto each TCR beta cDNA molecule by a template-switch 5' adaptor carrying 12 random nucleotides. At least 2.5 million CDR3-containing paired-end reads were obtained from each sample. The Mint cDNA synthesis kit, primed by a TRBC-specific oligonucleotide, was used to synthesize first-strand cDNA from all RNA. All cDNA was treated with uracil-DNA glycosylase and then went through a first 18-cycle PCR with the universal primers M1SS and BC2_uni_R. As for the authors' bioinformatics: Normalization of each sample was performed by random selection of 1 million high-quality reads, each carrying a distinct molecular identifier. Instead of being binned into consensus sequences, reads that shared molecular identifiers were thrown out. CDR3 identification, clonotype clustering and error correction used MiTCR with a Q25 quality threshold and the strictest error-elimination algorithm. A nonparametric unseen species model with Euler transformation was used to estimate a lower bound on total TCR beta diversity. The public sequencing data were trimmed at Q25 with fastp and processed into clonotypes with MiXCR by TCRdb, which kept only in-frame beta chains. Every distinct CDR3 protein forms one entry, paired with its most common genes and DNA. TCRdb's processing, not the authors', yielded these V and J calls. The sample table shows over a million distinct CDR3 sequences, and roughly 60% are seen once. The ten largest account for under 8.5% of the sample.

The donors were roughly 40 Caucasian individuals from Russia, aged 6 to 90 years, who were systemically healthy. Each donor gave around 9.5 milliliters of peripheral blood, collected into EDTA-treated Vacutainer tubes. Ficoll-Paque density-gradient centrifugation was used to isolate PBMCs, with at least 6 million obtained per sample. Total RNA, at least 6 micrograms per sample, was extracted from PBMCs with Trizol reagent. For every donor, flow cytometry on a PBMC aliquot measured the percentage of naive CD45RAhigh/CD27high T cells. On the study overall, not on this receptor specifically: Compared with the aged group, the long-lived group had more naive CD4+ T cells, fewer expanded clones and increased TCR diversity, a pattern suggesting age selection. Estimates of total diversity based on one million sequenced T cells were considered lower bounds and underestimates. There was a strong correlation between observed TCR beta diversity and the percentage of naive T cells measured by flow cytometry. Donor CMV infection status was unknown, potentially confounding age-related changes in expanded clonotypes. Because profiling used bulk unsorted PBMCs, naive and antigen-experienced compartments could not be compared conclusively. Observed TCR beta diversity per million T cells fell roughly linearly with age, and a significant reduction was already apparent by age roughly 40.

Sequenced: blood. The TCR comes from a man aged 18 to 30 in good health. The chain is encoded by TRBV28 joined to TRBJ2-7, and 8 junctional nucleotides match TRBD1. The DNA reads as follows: TGTGCCATCGAGCGGACAGGGACAGACTCCTACGAGCAGTACTTC. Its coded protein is CAIERTGTDSYEQYF.